The present T cell receptor (beta chain) was sequenced within a study of T cells in localized non-small cell lung cancer. Study outcomes and limitations: An association was observed between higher blood T cell density and longer overall survival. Uninvolved neighboring lung showed the greatest T cell clonality, exceeding tumor.

The germline V gene has CDR1 ENHRY and CDR2 SYGVKD. The CDR3 is made up of 16 amino acids. Trimming left V 2 bases short and J 0 bases short, with 11 bases between. As concerns this clone: Its target is unknown.

Profiling relied on immunoSEQ multiplex PCR, and the TCRdb table lists in-frame clones only, not all of them. The profile shows around 24,000 clones, 80% to 85% of them singletons. Source: PBMCs, taken before any cancer treatment. The receptor was isolated from a man aged 35 to 69 with stage II lung adenocarcinoma. The chain uses TRBV10-3 and TRBJ2-1; tentative D call: TRBD2 (5 bases). CDR3 sequence reads: CAISETERDSYNEQFF. The DNA for the CDR3 is TGTGCCATCAGTGAGACGGAGAGGGACTCCTACAATGAGCAGTTCTTC.